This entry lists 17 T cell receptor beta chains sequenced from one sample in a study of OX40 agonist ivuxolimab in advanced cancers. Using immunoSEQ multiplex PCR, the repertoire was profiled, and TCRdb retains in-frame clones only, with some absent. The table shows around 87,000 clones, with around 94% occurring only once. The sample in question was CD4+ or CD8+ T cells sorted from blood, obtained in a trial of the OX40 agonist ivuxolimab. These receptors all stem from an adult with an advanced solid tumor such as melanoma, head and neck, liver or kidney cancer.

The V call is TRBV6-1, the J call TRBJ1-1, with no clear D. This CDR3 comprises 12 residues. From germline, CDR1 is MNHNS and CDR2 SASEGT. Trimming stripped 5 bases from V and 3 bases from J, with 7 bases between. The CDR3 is CASSYLDTEAFF. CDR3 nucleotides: TGTGCCAGCAGTTATCTCGACACTGAAGCTTTCTTT.

The CDR3 DNA reads TGTGCCAGCAGCTTAGGGACGGGACTAGCGGGAGTCACAGATACGCAGTATTTT. Translated, it gives CASSLGTGLAGVTDTQYF. This chain joins TRBV13 and TRBJ2-3, with TRBD2 matching 14 bases. V lost 0 bases and J lost 2; bases outside the gene matches: 4. Germline V gene data show CDR1 as PRHDT and CDR2 as FYEKMQ (reference sequence). CDR3 length: 18 residues.

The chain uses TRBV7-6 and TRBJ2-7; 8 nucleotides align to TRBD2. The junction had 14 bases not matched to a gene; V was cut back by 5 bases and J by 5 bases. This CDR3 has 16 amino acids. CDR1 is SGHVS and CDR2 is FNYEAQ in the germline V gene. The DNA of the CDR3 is TGTGCCAGCAGCCCCGGGGGGGGGAGGGTCGCCAACGAGCAGTACTTC. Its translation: CASSPGGGRVANEQYF.

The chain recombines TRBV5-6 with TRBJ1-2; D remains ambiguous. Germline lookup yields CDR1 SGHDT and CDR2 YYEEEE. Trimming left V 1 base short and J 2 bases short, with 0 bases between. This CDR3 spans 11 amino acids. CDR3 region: CASSLNYGYTF. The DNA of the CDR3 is TGTGCCAGCAGCTTGAACTATGGCTACACCTTC.

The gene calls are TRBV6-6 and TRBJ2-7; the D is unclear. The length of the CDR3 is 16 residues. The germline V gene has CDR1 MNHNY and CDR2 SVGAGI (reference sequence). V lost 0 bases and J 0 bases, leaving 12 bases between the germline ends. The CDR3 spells CASSYSKGSPSYEQYF. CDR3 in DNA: TGTGCCAGCAGTTACTCGAAGGGATCCCCCTCCTACGAGCAGTACTTC.

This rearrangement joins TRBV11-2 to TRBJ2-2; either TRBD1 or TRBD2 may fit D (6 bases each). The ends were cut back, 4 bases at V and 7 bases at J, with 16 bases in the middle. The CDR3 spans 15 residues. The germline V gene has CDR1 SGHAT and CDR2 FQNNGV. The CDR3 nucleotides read TGTGCCAGCAGCTCCAAAGGGGGGTCGGGCGGGGAGCTGTTTTTT. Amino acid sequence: CASSSKGGSGGELFF.

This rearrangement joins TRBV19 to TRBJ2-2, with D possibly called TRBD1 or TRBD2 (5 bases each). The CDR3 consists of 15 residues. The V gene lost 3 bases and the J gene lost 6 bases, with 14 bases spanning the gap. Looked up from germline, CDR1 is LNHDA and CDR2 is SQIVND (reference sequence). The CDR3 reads CASSMAFGGPGELFF. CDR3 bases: TGTGCCAGTAGTATGGCTTTTGGGGGTCCCGGGGAGCTGTTTTTT.

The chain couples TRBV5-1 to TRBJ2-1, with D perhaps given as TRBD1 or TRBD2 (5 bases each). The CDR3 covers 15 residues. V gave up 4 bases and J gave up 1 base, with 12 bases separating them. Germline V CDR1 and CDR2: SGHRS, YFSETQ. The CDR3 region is CASSPGPTSYNEQFF. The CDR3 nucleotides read TGCGCCAGCAGCCCGGGACCAACTTCCTACAATGAGCAGTTCTTC.

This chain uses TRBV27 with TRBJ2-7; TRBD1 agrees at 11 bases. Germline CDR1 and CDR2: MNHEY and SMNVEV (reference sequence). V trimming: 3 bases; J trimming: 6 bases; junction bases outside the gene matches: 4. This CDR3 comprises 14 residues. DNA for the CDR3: TGTGCCAGCAGTTTGACCGGGACAGGGGGCGAGCAGTACTTC. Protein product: CASSLTGTGGEQYF.

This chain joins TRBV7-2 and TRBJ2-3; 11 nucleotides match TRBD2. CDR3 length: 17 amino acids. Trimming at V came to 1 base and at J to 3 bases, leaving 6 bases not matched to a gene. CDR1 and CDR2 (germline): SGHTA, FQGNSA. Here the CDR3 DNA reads TGTGCCAGCAGCTTAGACTGGACTAGCGGGTTTACAGATACGCAGTATTTT. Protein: CASSLDWTSGFTDTQYF.

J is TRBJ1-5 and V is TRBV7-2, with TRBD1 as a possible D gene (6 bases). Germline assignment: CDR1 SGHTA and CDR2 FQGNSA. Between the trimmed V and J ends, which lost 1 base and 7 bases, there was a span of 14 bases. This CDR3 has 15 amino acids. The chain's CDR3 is CASSLEGTTGQPQHF. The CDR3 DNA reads TGTGCCAGCAGCTTAGAAGGGACAACGGGGCAGCCCCAGCATTTT.

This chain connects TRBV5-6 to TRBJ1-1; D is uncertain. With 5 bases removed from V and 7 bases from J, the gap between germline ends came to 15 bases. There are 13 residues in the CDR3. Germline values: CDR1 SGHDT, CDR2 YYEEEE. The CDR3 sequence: CASSLVGQREAFF. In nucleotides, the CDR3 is TGTGCCAGCAGTTTAGTTGGGCAGCGTGAAGCTTTCTTT.

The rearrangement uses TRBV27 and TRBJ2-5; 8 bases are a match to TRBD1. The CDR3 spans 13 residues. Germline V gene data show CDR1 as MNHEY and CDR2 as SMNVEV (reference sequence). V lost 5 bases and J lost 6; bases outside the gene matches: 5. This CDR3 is CASSPTGAKTQYF. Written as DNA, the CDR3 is TGTGCCAGCAGTCCGACAGGGGCGAAGACCCAGTACTTC.

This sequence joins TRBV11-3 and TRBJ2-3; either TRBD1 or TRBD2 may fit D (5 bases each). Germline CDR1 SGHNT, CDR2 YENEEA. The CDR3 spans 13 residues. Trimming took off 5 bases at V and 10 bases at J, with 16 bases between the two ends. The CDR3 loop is CASSPPGQTAQYF. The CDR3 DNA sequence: TGTGCCAGCAGCCCACCGGGGCAAACGGCGCAGTATTTT.

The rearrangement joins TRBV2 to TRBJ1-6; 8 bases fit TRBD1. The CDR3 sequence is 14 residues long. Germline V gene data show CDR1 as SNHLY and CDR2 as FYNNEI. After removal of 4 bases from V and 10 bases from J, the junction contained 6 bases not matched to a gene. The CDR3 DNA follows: TGTGCCAGCAGTGCCGGGACAGGAGGCTCACCCCTCCACTTT. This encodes CASSAGTGGSPLHF.

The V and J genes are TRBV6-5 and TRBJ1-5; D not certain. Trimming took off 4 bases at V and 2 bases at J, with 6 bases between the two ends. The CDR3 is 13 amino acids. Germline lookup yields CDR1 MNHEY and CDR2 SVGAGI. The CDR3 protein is CASSLAGNQPQHF. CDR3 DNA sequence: TGTGCCAGCAGTTTGGCAGGCAATCAGCCCCAGCATTTT.

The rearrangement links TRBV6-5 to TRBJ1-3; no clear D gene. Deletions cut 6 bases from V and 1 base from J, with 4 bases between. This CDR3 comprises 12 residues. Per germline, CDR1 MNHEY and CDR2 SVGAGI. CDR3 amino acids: CASRTSGNTIYF. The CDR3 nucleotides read TGTGCCAGCAGGACTTCTGGAAACACCATATATTTT.